This record looks at one T cell receptor beta chain sequence and its context. Its antigen is currently not known. No much larger clone exists at a distance of one base, and base qualities are not known. At one collaborating source in Seattle, patients were enrolled during active infection and were followed longitudinally through the course of disease. Collaborating institutions collected whole blood in K2EDTA tubes following their own protocols. For TCRbeta analysis, collaborator samples were shipped as frozen whole blood, as isolated PBMCs, or as DNA extracted from either sample type. V is cut by 6 bases and J by 4 bases, and the space between the germline ends is 10 bases. As encoded in the germline V gene, CDR1 is MGHDK while CDR2 is SYGVNS. The CDR3, from cysteine to phenylalanine, totals 13 residues. Only the CDR3 portion is preserved as DNA: 39 bases, with reading frame beginning at the first base.

The sample originates from a study of blood T cell repertoires in COVID-19 (dated by TCRdb to 2018 to 2020). Background for the entire study: The collaborator samples originated in the United States, Italy and Spain and spanned the acute and convalescent phases of COVID-19. The prospective study material was composed of cDNA or gDNA derived from T cells, B-cell-depleted T cells, or PBMCs. The dataset comprised deeply sampled blood TCRbeta repertoires from subjects exposed to, actively infected with, or recovered from COVID-19. The repertoires were released in a freely available public database meant as a resource for research on the immune response to SARS-CoV-2. The samples were drawn from two sources: the first 160 participants of the ongoing ImmuneRACE study, and 1,000 to 1,500 subjects contributed by 6 global collaborators. A de-identified subject ID, COVID-19 status, age in years and sex were almost always included in the sample metadata. Where HLA class I and class II types were available, the types were taken from metadata supplied by the sample provider, not from assay-based typing.

TCRbeta CDR3 regions were amplified from genomic DNA by means of the immunoSEQ Assay, a bias-controlled multiplex PCR. The original methods were these. The number of nucleated cells in each sample was estimated by amplification of reference gene primers within the assay. To quantify the absolute abundance of each unique TCRbeta CDR3 rearrangement, sequence reads were collapsed and filtered. For each sample, productive Simpson clonality was calculated by taking the square root of Simpson's diversity index across productive rearrangements. This immuneACCESS table, as held by TCRdb, lists in-frame sequences with V and J called but not all clones. Of the missing ones, under half trace to an unresolved V gene in checked studies; the others have no known cause. D and trimming were read from the DNA, whereas the V and J calls and clone size are those reported in that table. The sample table holds about 170,000 clones, of which around four fifths were seen once. Around 8% of the sample belongs to the ten largest clones.

Paper-wide results and their limitations: How much clinical and demographic metadata was included differed by source and by participant, and the metadata was provided uncurated.

What was sequenced was peripheral blood. This sequence originates from a woman aged 80 or over with COVID-19, enrolled during active disease. This sequence uses TRBV25-1 and TRBJ1-5, with a weak D call of TRBD1 (5 bases match). The nucleotide sequence is TGTGCCAGCAGCGGTACAGGAAATCAGCCCCAGCATTTT. This codes for CASSGTGNQPQHF.